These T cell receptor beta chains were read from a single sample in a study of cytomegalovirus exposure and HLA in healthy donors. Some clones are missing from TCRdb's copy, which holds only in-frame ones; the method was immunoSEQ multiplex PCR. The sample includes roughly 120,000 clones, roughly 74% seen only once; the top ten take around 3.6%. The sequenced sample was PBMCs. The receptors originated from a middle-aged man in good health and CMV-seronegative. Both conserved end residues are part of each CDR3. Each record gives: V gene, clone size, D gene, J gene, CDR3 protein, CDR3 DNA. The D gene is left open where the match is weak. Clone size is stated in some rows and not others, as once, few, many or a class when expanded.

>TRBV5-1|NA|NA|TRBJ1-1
CASRNPGQSNTEAFF
TGCGCCAGTAGGAACCCGGGACAATCGAACACTGAAGCTTTCTTT
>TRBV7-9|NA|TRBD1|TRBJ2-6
CASSRDSPSGANVLTF
TGTGCCAGCAGCCGGGACAGCCCTTCTGGGGCCAACGTCCTGACTTTC
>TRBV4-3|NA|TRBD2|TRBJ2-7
CASSRGLAYEQYF
TGCGCCAGCAGCCGCGGACTAGCTTACGAGCAGTACTTC
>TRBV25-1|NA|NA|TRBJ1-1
CASQIAGFSEAFF
TGTGCCAGCCAGATTGCAGGGTTTTCTGAAGCTTTCTTT
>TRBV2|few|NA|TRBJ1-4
CASSESAENEKLFF
TGTGCCAGCAGTGAATCTGCAGAAAATGAAAAACTGTTTTTT
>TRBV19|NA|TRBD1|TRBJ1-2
CASEVTPGQLNSPYGYTF
TGTGCCAGCGAAGTTACGCCGGGACAGCTAAACTCTCCTTATGGCTACACCTTC
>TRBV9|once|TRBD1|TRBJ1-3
CASSGRGREDTIYF
TGTGCCAGCAGCGGGAGGGGGCGCGAGGACACCATATATTTT
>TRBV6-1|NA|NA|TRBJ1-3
CASSAAHAGLTGNTIYF
TGTGCCAGCAGTGCGGCCCATGCGGGACTAACGGGAAACACCATATATTTT
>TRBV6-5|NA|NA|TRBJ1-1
CASARGGNTEAFF
TGTGCCAGCGCCCGGGGAGGGAACACTGAAGCTTTCTTT
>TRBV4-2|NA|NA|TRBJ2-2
CASSQGPHRDGGELFF
TGTGCCAGCAGCCAAGGACCCCACAGGGATGGCGGGGAGCTGTTTTTT
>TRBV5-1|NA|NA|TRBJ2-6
CASSFFGISGANVLTF
TGCGCCAGCAGCTTTTTCGGGATCTCTGGGGCCAACGTCCTGACTTTC
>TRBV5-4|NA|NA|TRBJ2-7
CASSLPARDAGGDEQYF
TGTGCCAGCAGTTTGCCCGCCCGGGACGCCGGCGGGGACGAGCAGTACTTC
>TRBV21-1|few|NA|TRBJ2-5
CASSKASPLGTQYF
TGTGCCAGCAGCAAAGCTTCGCCCCTAGGGACCCAGTACTTC
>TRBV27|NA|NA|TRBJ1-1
CASSPRQAANTEAFF
TGTGCCAGCAGTCCGAGACAGGCGGCGAACACTGAAGCTTTCTTT
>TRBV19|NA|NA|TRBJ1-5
CASTREGVNQPQHF
TGTGCCAGTACCAGGGAGGGGGTAAATCAGCCCCAGCATTTT
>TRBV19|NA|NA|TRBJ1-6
CASSMSLGRNSPLHF
TGTGCCAGTAGTATGTCACTTGGGAGGAATTCACCCCTCCACTTT
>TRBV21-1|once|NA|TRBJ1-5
CASSKGDRVCNNQPQHF
TGTGCCAGCAGCAAAGGGGACAGGGTTTGTAACAATCAGCCCCAGCATTTT
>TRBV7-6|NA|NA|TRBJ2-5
CASSLMWGEETQYF
TGTGCCAGCAGCTTAATGTGGGGCGAAGAGACCCAGTACTTC
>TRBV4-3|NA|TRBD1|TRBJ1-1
CASSPTQGGERAFF
TGCGCCAGCAGCCCGACACAGGGGGGGGAGCGGGCTTTCTTT
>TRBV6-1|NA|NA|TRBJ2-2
CASRTTTNTGELFF
TGTGCCAGCAGGACGACAACGAACACCGGGGAGCTGTTTTTT
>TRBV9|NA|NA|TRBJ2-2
CASSVLNRGGNTGELFF
TGTGCCAGCAGCGTATTGAACAGGGGGGGGAACACCGGGGAGCTGTTTTTT
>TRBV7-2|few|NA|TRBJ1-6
CASSLELLYSPLHF
TGTGCCAGCAGCTTAGAACTATTGTATTCACCCCTCCACTTT
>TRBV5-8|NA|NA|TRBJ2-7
CASSLGTPGEQYF
TGTGCCAGCAGCTTGGGAACCCCGGGGGAGCAGTACTTC
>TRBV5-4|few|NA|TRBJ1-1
CASSLNRALRTEAFF
TGTGCCAGCAGCTTGAACAGGGCACTACGGACTGAAGCTTTCTTT
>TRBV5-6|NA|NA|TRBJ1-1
CASSFTGYGAEAFF
TGTGCCAGCAGCTTTACAGGGTACGGGGCTGAAGCTTTCTTT
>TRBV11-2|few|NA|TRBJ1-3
CASSLQGNSGNTIYF
TGTGCCAGCAGCCTCCAGGGAAATTCTGGAAACACCATATATTTT